This T cell receptor beta chain stems from a study of control samples from healthy donors and cancer patients (dated by TCRdb to 2020 to 2021). As encoded in the germline V gene (reference sequence), CDR1 is LNHDA while CDR2 is SQIVND. Including cysteine and phenylalanine, the CDR3 has 14 amino acids. Only the CDR3 part of the read is kept: 42 bases, read in frame from the first base. The V and J ends are trimmed by 3 bases and 8 bases, leaving 16 bases between them. With respect to this clone: No antigen is known for it. Per-nucleotide qualities are absent, and no much larger clonotype sits a single base away.

Receptor amplification or capture employed the immunoSEQ multiplex PCR assay. TCRdb stores this immuneACCESS table with in-frame sequences only. Part of the clones is absent; in the studies checked, under half of the shortfall reflects unresolved V genes, and no reason is known for the rest. In this sample the table shows 150,000 or so clones, around 95% of which occur a single time. Together, the top ten hold about 5% of the sample. The chain is made from TRBV19 and TRBJ1-2; no D segment can be confidently identified. Sequenced sample: blood. This TCR derives from a man aged 35 to 55 in good health. The nucleotide sequence reads as follows: TGTGCCAGTAGTATTGGCAGCCTGCCCCTCGGCTACACCTTC. It specifies CASSIGSLPLGYTF.